This TCR beta chain was sequenced for a study of T-cell reconstitution after alpha-beta-depleted transplantation in children. The CDR3 has 14 amino acids. Deletions cut 0 bases from V and 3 bases from J, with 7 bases between. Germline CDR1 and CDR2: LNHNV and YYDKDF (reference sequence). In its sample, this clonotype was seen many times. Its antigen is currently unknown. Study-wide points: A year had passed since transplant, and T-cell counts and diversity by then came mostly from newly produced T cells. Where alpha-beta T cells came from about two months after transplant was reportedly several hundred expanded graft clones. The study traced high day-60 TCRbeta diversity in some patients to surviving recipient T cells and thymic progenitors.

Unique molecular identifiers tagged the TCRbeta library. In TCRdb, the PCR reads were re-called with MiXCR into one record per CDR3 protein. The sample carries fewer than 450,000 distinct CDR3 sequences, 15% to 20% recorded once. This sequence joins TRBV15 and TRBJ2-3; no clear D gene. This specimen was PBMCs, mostly from graft donor cells, taken 360 days after TCRalphabeta/CD19-depleted stem cell transplant. The TCR originated in a male patient between 2 and 9 years old who had a stem cell transplant for acute lymphoblastic leukemia, so the T cells may come from the graft donor. The CDR3 region has the DNA TGTGCCACCAGCAGAGATATAAGAACAGATACGCAGTATTTT. Protein: CATSRDIRTDTQYF.